This T cell receptor beta chain was sequenced in a study of blood T cell repertoires in COVID-19. Whole-study context: Researchers got acute and convalescent COVID-19 samples from the United States, Italy and Spain. PBMCs, B-cell-depleted T cells, or T cells were the source of the cDNA or gDNA that made up the material.

V was cut by 3 bases and J by 0 bases, with 11 bases left in between. Germline assignment: CDR1 KGHSH and CDR2 LQKENI. The CDR3 runs 15 residues. In the original workflow: For nucleated cells, counts were estimated from reference gene primer amplification. The assay was immunoSEQ multiplex PCR, and TCRdb's table has in-frame clones only and misses some. The DNA was the basis for D and trimming; V, J and clone size are from that table. There are more than 85,000 clones in the sample; around 82% occur only once, and approximately 7% lies in the top ten. The sequence was obtained from a woman aged 50 to 60 with acute or convalescent COVID-19. The gene calls are TRBV18 and TRBJ1-2, with a weak D call TRBD1 (5 bases). Sequencing input: peripheral blood. CDR3 nucleotide sequence: TGTGCCAGCTCACCGACGACAGAGGCTAACTATGGCTACACCTTC. Translating gives CASSPTTEANYGYTF.